This T cell receptor beta chain appears in the sequencing data of a study of control samples from healthy donors and cancer patients. The assay was immunoSEQ multiplex PCR, and TCRdb's table has in-frame clones only and misses some. The data hold 100,000 or so clones, with approximately 90% observed a single time. This CDR3 comprises 16 residues. Per germline, CDR1 SGHKS and CDR2 YYEKEE (reference sequence). Germline trimming cut 4 bases from V and 0 bases from J; bases unmatched to any gene: 6. Sequences were obtained from blood. This clonotype was sampled from a woman in her twenties or thirties in good health. The V gene is TRBV5-5, the J gene TRBJ1-4; 7 bases fit TRBD1. In DNA form, the CDR3 reads TGTGCCAGCAGCAGGGGACAGTCCTCAACTAATGAAAAACTGTTTTTT. As protein: CASSRGQSSTNEKLFF.